These T cell receptor beta chains were read from a single sample in a study of blood T cell repertoires in COVID-19. The data were produced by immunoSEQ multiplex PCR, yet TCRdb's version contains in-frame clones alone and is incomplete. The table has about 500,000 clones, around 90% seen once; the top ten hold 0.7%. Sequenced: PBMCs or T cells enriched from blood (not recorded which). The receptors originated from a woman aged 18-29 years who had recovered from COVID-19. CDR3s include the opening cysteine and the closing phenylalanine or tryptophan. A D gene is named only where the DNA matches it firmly. The size of a clone is reported for some rows only, either as once, few or many, or as a class for expanded clones.

CDR3 length	V gene	J gene	D gene	clone size	CDR3 DNA	CDR3 protein
15	TRBV21-1	TRBJ1-6	.	.	TGTGCCAGCAGCAAAAGCCTGGGGGGGGATTCACCCCTCCACTTT	CASSKSLGGDSPLHF
15	TRBV10-3	TRBJ2-1	TRBD2	.	TGTGCCATCAGTGAGGCGGGGGACTCCTACAATGAGCAGTTCTTC	CAISEAGDSYNEQFF
13	TRBV29-1	TRBJ2-5	TRBD1	.	TGCAGCGTCGGACAGGGGTTTCGGGAGACCCAGTACTTC	CSVGQGFRETQYF
15	TRBV4-1	TRBJ1-2	TRBD1	.	TGCGCCAGCAGCCAGGAGGGACAGGGGACTTATGGCTACACCTTC	CASSQEGQGTYGYTF
13	TRBV15	TRBJ1-1	.	.	TGTGCCACCAGCAAGCAGGGTATCGCTGAAGCTTTCTTT	CATSKQGIAEAFF
14	TRBV19	TRBJ1-1	.	.	TGTGCCAGTAGTATTTCAGCAGGAAACACTGAAGCTTTCTTT	CASSISAGNTEAFF
13	TRBV7-9	TRBJ1-4	.	once	TGTGCCAGCAGCCCATCGGGAATGAAAAACCTGTTTTTT	CASSPSGMKNLFF
13	TRBV12-3/TRBV12-4	TRBJ2-5	.	.	TGTGCCAGCAGCCTATTCCTAGGAGAGACCCAGTACTTC	CASSLFLGETQYF
19	TRBV18	TRBJ1-3	.	few	TGTGCCAGCTCACCACCAAGGAGCGAAGGACAGAGCTCTGGAAACACCATATATTTT	CASSPPRSEGQSSGNTIYF
14	TRBV3-1/TRBV3-2	TRBJ1-1	TRBD1	.	TGCGCCAGCAGCCAAGATAGGACAGGGGGCGCAACTTTCTTT	CASSQDRTGGATFF